A single TCR beta chain is shown here with its context. These data come from a study of blood T cell repertoires in COVID-19. The length of the CDR3 is 18 residues. Profiled with immunoSEQ multiplex PCR; TCRdb holds only in-frame clones, not every one. The repertoire holds 65,000 to 90,000 clones, with roughly 82% as singletons. What was sequenced was peripheral blood. The rearrangement links TRBV7-5 to TRBJ2-1; no DNA check was done on the table's D call, TRBD2. TRBV7-5 is designated a pseudogene. This receptor was obtained from a man aged 60 to 75 with acute or convalescent COVID-19. CDR3: CARSPIALRLAGYNEQFF. CDR3 DNA sequence: TGTGCCAGAAGCCCCATAGCCCTGAGACTAGCGGGTTACAATGAGCAGTTCTTC.